What follows are 14 T cell receptor beta chains derived from one specimen sequenced in a study of Ad26.COV2.S vaccination and SARS-CoV-2 variants. Generated by immunoSEQ multiplex PCR, the TCRdb table keeps only in-frame clones and is missing some. The table records 180,000 or so clones, around 88% of them present only once. This material consisted of peripheral blood, taken after recovery from COVID-19. The receptors come from a human donor who had recovered from COVID-19.

This sequence joins TRBV18 and TRBJ2-5; D is undetermined. CDR3 size: 13 residues. Germline loops: CDR1 KGHSH, CDR2 LQKENI. V gave up 3 bases and J gave up 5 bases, with 10 bases separating them. The CDR3 here is CASSPVGRETQYF. The DNA of the CDR3 is TGTGCCAGCTCACCGGTGGGAAGGGAGACCCAGTACTTC.

The chain links TRBV5-1 to TRBJ1-2; the match to TRBD1 covers 9 bases. The CDR3 loop spans 14 amino acids. Losses at the gene ends were 0 bases for V and 5 bases for J; bases not matched to a gene: 2. CDR1 SGHRS and CDR2 YFSETQ come from the germline V gene. CDR3 in amino acids: CASSLGDRVYGYTF. The CDR3 nucleotides read TGCGCCAGCAGCTTGGGGGACAGGGTATATGGCTACACCTTC.

This chain joins TRBV28 and TRBJ1-2; D is uncertain. The CDR3 sequence is 13 residues long. V shed 6 bases and J shed 0 bases, with 8 bases lying between them. From germline, CDR1 is MDHEN and CDR2 SYDVKM. The CDR3 DNA reads as TGTGCCAGCAGACTCCAAGCTAACTATGGCTACACCTTC. It codes for CASRLQANYGYTF.

V and J are TRBV9 and TRBJ1-4, with a weak D call TRBD1 (6 bases). V lost 3 bases to trimming and J lost 3 bases, with 15 bases between them. Germline V CDR1 and CDR2: SGDLS, YYNGEE. The CDR3 spans 16 residues. CDR3 in DNA: TGTGCCAGCAGCGCGTGGGGGGGCGCGGCTAATGAAAAACTGTTTTTT. Translation: CASSAWGGAANEKLFF.

The chain joins TRBV4-2 to TRBJ1-2; possibly TRBD1 for D (6 bases). Germline V CDR1 and CDR2: LGHNA, YNFKEQ. V was cut by 6 bases and J by 8 bases, with 16 bases left in between. The CDR3 length is 13 residues. CDR3 loop: CASRKGGSGGYTF. In DNA form, the CDR3 reads TGTGCCAGCAGAAAAGGGGGATCGGGCGGCTACACCTTC.

This chain connects TRBV18 to TRBJ1-1; D gene uncertain. This CDR3 has 14 amino acids. Germline V gene sequence: CDR1 KGHSH, CDR2 LQKENI. The V and J ends lost 2 bases and 8 bases respectively, with 15 bases between them. The DNA for the CDR3 is TGTGCCAGCTCACCAATTAAGGGAGAAAGGGAAGCTTTCTTT. It yields the protein CASSPIKGEREAFF.

This chain uses TRBV11-3 with TRBJ2-5; D not resolved. CDR3 length equals 13 residues. Trimming took 0 bases from V and 5 from J, leaving 7 bases between them. CDR1 SGHNT and CDR2 YENEEA come from the germline V gene. CDR3: CASSLEFEETQYF. For the CDR3, the DNA is TGTGCCAGCAGCTTAGAATTTGAGGAGACCCAGTACTTC.

This clone was seen just once. The V and J genes are TRBV5-1 and TRBJ2-1; D is perhaps TRBD2 (7 bases). The germline V gene has CDR1 SGHRS and CDR2 YFSETQ. The CDR3 consists of 17 residues. V was cut by 0 bases and J by 2 bases, with 15 bases left in between. CDR3 coding DNA: TGCGCCAGCAGCTTGGATGGCGGGGGCGCAACCTACAATGAGCAGTTCTTC. Protein sequence: CASSLDGGGATYNEQFF. Using reference TRBV5-1 and TRBJ2-1 for the parts outside the CDR3, the full variable domain is KAGVTQTPRYLIKTRGQQVTLSCSPISGHRSVSWYQQTPGQGLQFLFEYFSETQRNKGNFPGRFSGRQFSNSRSEMNVSTLELGDSALYLCASSLDGGGATYNEQFFGPGTRLTVL.

The chain combines TRBV29-1 with TRBJ1-2; D is unresolved. Trimming left V 3 bases short and J 8 bases short, with 4 bases between. The CDR3 is made up of 9 amino acids. CDR1 SQVTM and CDR2 ANQGSEA come from the germline V gene. CDR3 residues: CSVEEGYTF. In DNA form, the CDR3 reads TGCAGCGTTGAGGAAGGCTACACCTTC.

The chain recombines TRBV4-1 with TRBJ1-2; possible D gene TRBD1, 5 bases. V was pared by 4 bases and J by 1 base, with 16 bases between. The CDR3 extends over 16 amino acids. The germline CDR1 and CDR2 sequences are MGHRA and YSYEKL. The CDR3 bases are TGCGCCAGCAGCCTTCCTGGGGGGAGACTTAACTATGGCTACACCTTC. Its translation: CASSLPGGRLNYGYTF.

The chain couples TRBV12-5 to TRBJ2-3, with TRBD2 as a possible D gene (6 bases). Trimming removed 3 bases from V and 2 bases from J, with 15 bases in between. The CDR3 spans 16 residues. Germline V gene lookup returns CDR1 LGHNT and CDR2 FRNRAP. CDR3 coding DNA: TGTGCTAGTGGTTTCGGGACTCCTAGCTTCACAGATACGCAGTATTTT. This encodes CASGFGTPSFTDTQYF.

The genes are TRBV2 and TRBJ1-1; TRBD1 matches 9 bases. The CDR3 covers 14 residues. The germline CDR1 and CDR2 sequences are SNHLY and FYNNEI. Trimming removed 5 bases from V and 5 bases from J; junction bases left unmatched: 6. This CDR3 is CASSLGQGPTEAFF. The CDR3, as DNA: TGTGCCAGCAGTTTGGGACAGGGCCCTACTGAAGCTTTCTTT.

The rearrangement uses TRBV5-6 and TRBJ2-7; TRBD1 agrees at 10 bases. CDR3 length: 14 residues. The germline CDR1 and CDR2 sequences are SGHDT and YYEEEE. J gave up 4 bases and V 6 bases, and 7 bases lay outside the gene matches. CDR3: CASTVPGQGYEQYF. The CDR3 DNA is TGTGCCAGCACCGTCCCGGGACAGGGGTACGAGCAGTACTTC.

The V and J genes are TRBV28 and TRBJ1-4, with TRBD1 matching over 9 bases. The CDR3 has 14 residues. With V trimmed by 6 bases and J by 8 bases, 7 bases remained unmatched. From germline, CDR1 is MDHEN and CDR2 SYDVKM. Here the CDR3 DNA reads TGTGCCAGCAGCCGACAGGGGGTAGGGGAAAAACTGTTTTTT. It is translated as CASSRQGVGEKLFF.